Below, 26 T cell receptor beta chains from the same sample are listed, as sequenced in a study of long-term antiretroviral therapy in people with HIV. Sequencing relied on immunoSEQ assay v3.0, run at survey level. Profiled with immunoSEQ multiplex PCR; TCRdb holds only in-frame clones, not every one. The sample holds 8,500 to 14,000 clones; more than 85% are singletons and the top ten take around 21%. The specimen comprised unsorted PBMCs, sampled 0.2 years before starting antiretroviral therapy. Receptors were obtained from a woman aged 40 to 50 with HIV.

The V gene is TRBV6-5, the J gene TRBJ2-1; D unresolved. V lost 0 bases and J 5 bases, leaving 11 bases between the germline ends. Per the germline V gene, CDR1 is MNHEY and CDR2 is SVGAGI. The CDR3 loop spans 15 amino acids. CDR3 protein: CASSYSPSQDNEQFF. CDR3 coding DNA: TGTGCCAGCAGTTACTCGCCCTCTCAAGACAATGAGCAGTTCTTC.

By share of the sample, this clone is large (0.1 to 1%). The chain links TRBV11-3 to TRBJ2-1, with D possibly matching TRBD1 (6 bases). Looked up from germline, CDR1 is SGHNT and CDR2 is YENEEA. This CDR3 spans 16 amino acids. Trimming left V 3 bases short and J 5 bases short, with 17 bases between. This chain's CDR3 is CASSLDSTNQNNEQFF. For the CDR3, the DNA is TGTGCCAGCAGCTTGGACAGCACGAATCAAAACAATGAGCAGTTCTTC.

The chain uses TRBV15 and TRBJ2-2; tentative D call: TRBD1 (5 bases). The germline CDR1 and CDR2 sequences are LNHNV and YYDKDF (reference sequence). With 2 bases removed from V and 1 base from J, the gap between germline ends came to 5 bases. The CDR3 has 14 amino acids. The CDR3 reads CATSRQGNTGELFF. The DNA of the CDR3 is TGTGCCACCAGCAGACAGGGGAACACCGGGGAGCTGTTTTTT.

This clone was detected only a few times. This sequence joins TRBV6-5 and TRBJ2-1; D is undetermined. CDR3 length: 13 amino acids. Germline values: CDR1 MNHEY, CDR2 SVGAGI. Trimming took off 7 bases at V and 7 bases at J, with 14 bases between the two ends. CDR3 coding DNA: TGTGCCAGCACCCTTCCTTTCGGGAATGAGCAGTTCTTC. Translating it yields CASTLPFGNEQFF.

This chain joins TRBV4-3 and TRBJ1-4, with D maybe TRBD1 (5 bases). In germline, CDR1 is LGHNA, CDR2 YSLEER. Trimming removed 0 bases at V and 8 bases at J, with 13 bases between. This CDR3 is built from 15 residues. The DNA of the CDR3 is TGCGCCAGCAGCCAAGAGGGGAGGGGTCGGGAAAAACTGTTTTTT. Protein product: CASSQEGRGREKLFF.

The gene calls are TRBV7-8 and TRBJ2-7; D is unresolved. Germline V gene lookup returns CDR1 SGHVS and CDR2 FQNEAQ. The CDR3 totals 13 residues. V shed 1 base and J shed 1 base, with 5 bases lying between them. The CDR3 here is CASSLEQSYEQYF. CDR3 DNA sequence: TGTGCCAGCAGCTTAGAACAGTCCTACGAGCAGTACTTC.

V is TRBV6-5 and J is TRBJ1-3; D remains ambiguous. Germline CDR1 reads MNHEY; CDR2 reads SVGAGI. This CDR3 comprises 15 residues. V was trimmed by 3 bases and J by 0 bases, leaving 9 bases between them. CDR3: CASSYRGRSGNTIYF. As DNA, the CDR3 is TGTGCCAGCAGTTATCGTGGACGCTCTGGAAACACCATATATTTT.

This clone was seen a handful of times. The chain couples TRBV6-6 to TRBJ2-7; D may correspond to TRBD1 or TRBD2 (5 bases each). V lost 4 bases to trimming and J lost 0 bases, with 10 bases between them. The CDR3 runs to 14 residues. Germline CDR1 MNHNY, CDR2 SVGAGI (reference sequence). CDR3 nucleotide sequence: TGTGCCAGCAGTTCACCAGGGAGCTCCTACGAGCAGTACTTC. Protein: CASSSPGSSYEQYF.

The genes are TRBV30 and TRBJ2-3; 7 bases are shared with TRBD1. V trimming: 2 bases; J trimming: 4 bases; junction bases outside the gene matches: 9. The CDR3 extends over 15 amino acids. In germline, CDR1 is GTSNPN, CDR2 SVGIG (reference sequence). The CDR3 bases are TGTGCCTGGAGTCTATGGGACAGACCTCCAGATACGCAGTATTTT. It codes for CAWSLWDRPPDTQYF.

The chain uses TRBV10-3 and TRBJ2-5; 9 bases map to TRBD1. The germline V gene encodes CDR1 ENHRY and CDR2 SYGVKD. The junction had 8 bases not matched to a gene; V was cut back by 5 bases and J by 4 bases. The length of the CDR3 is 15 residues. This CDR3 reads CAISTVGQGSETQYF. CDR3 bases: TGTGCCATCAGTACCGTCGGACAGGGGTCAGAGACCCAGTACTTC.

The V and J genes are TRBV7-2 and TRBJ2-3; maybe TRBD1 (6 bases). Trimming stripped 5 bases from V and 4 bases from J, with 13 bases between. This CDR3 spans 14 amino acids. The germline CDR1 and CDR2 sequences are SGHTA and FQGNSA. The CDR3 nucleotides read TGTGCCAGCAGCCGTACAGGGTTCGCAGATACGCAGTATTTT. The encoded protein is CASSRTGFADTQYF.

The chain is built from TRBV4-1 and TRBJ2-5; D is undetermined. The CDR3 spans 13 residues. V shed 3 bases and J shed 3 bases, with 8 bases lying between them. Germline V gene sequence: CDR1 MGHRA, CDR2 YSYEKL. This CDR3 is CASSQRSEETQYF. CDR3 DNA sequence: TGCGCCAGCAGCCAGAGATCGGAAGAGACCCAGTACTTC.

This chain joins TRBV6-1 and TRBJ1-5; 10 bases align to TRBD1. The CDR3 extends over 16 amino acids. After removal of 4 bases from V and 4 bases from J, the junction contained 7 bases not matched to a gene. Germline CDR1 MNHNS, CDR2 SASEGT. DNA of the CDR3: TGTGCCAGCAGTGCATTCCGGGACAGGGGAAATCAGCCCCAGCATTTT. Encoded protein: CASSAFRDRGNQPQHF.

Comment on this clone: Different DNA sequences within this sample yield the same CDR3. The J gene is TRBJ1-2, the V gene TRBV7-8; D is perhaps TRBD1 (6 bases). CDR3 size: 14 residues. Trimming cost V 0 bases and J 8 bases, with 13 bases left between them. CDR1 SGHVS and CDR2 FQNEAQ come from the germline V gene. Here the CDR3 reads CASSLASQGRGYTF. In DNA form, the CDR3 reads TGTGCCAGCAGCTTAGCATCACAGGGTCGGGGCTACACCTTC.

V is TRBV18 and J is TRBJ1-5; D unresolved. Trimming pared 3 bases from V and 0 bases from J, leaving 9 bases between. Germline loops: CDR1 KGHSH, CDR2 LQKENI. This CDR3 region has 15 residues. The CDR3 region has the DNA TGTGCCAGCTCACCGGGATGGGATAGCAATCAGCCCCAGCATTTT. It yields the protein CASSPGWDSNQPQHF.

The chain has TRBV6-5 and TRBJ2-7, with 12 nucleotides matching TRBD2. The V gene end was trimmed by 0 bases and the J gene end by 4 bases; junction bases not matched to a gene: 4. Germline assignment: CDR1 MNHEY and CDR2 SVGAGI. The CDR3 runs 16 residues. In DNA, the CDR3 is TGTGCCAGCAGTTACTCGAAACTAGCGGGGGGTTACGAGCAGTACTTC. Protein product: CASSYSKLAGGYEQYF.

The chain uses TRBV5-1 and TRBJ2-1; a weak D match, TRBD1 (6 bases). The CDR3 length is 20 residues. The V gene lost 3 bases and the J gene lost 0 bases, with 25 bases spanning the gap. In germline, CDR1 is SGHRS, CDR2 YFSETQ. The CDR3 bases are TGCGCCAGCAGCTCAACCGGGACACCGAGTATAGAGAGCTCCTACAATGAGCAGTTCTTC. It is translated as CASSSTGTPSIESSYNEQFF.

The rearrangement joins TRBV5-1 to TRBJ1-2; 7 bases map to TRBD1. In germline, CDR1 is SGHRS, CDR2 YFSETQ. The trim removed 0 bases at V and 2 bases at J, leaving 13 bases unmatched. CDR3 size: 18 residues. CDR3 nucleotide sequence: TGCGCCAGCAGCTTGGCCGGGGGCTCGGGACAGACCAACTATGGCTACACCTTC. Translation gives CASSLAGGSGQTNYGYTF.

The chain carries TRBV18 and TRBJ2-7, with D tentatively TRBD2 (5 bases). This CDR3 has 15 amino acids. Trimming took off 2 bases at V and 2 bases at J, with 13 bases between the two ends. Germline assignment: CDR1 KGHSH and CDR2 LQKENI. CDR3 nucleotide sequence: TGTGCCAGCTCACCAGTTATTAGCGCGACCTACGAGCAGTACTTC. Its translation: CASSPVISATYEQYF. The full variable domain, rest sourced from reference TRBV18 and TRBJ2-7, is NAGVMQNPRHLVRRRGQEARLRCSPMKGHSHVYWYRQLPEEGLKFMVYLQKENIIDESGMPKERFSAEFPKEGPSILRIQQVVRGDSAAYFCASSPVISATYEQYFGPGTRLTVT.

The chain is built from TRBV14 and TRBJ2-2; 8 bases are shared with TRBD1. With V trimmed by 3 bases and J by 0 bases, 9 bases remained unmatched. Germline CDR1 is SGHDN and CDR2 is FVKESK. The CDR3 loop spans 18 amino acids. For the CDR3, the DNA is TGTGCCAGCAGCCAGGGTCAGGGGGCCCTCGCGAACACCGGGGAGCTGTTTTTT. It yields the protein CASSQGQGALANTGELFF.

CDR3 loop: CAARGDRAGNTIYF. As DNA, the CDR3 is TGTGCCGCCCGGGGGGACAGGGCTGGAAACACCATATATTTT. V gene TRBV10-3 combines with J gene TRBJ1-3, with TRBD1 identical over 9 bases. Trimming removed 11 bases from V and 2 bases from J; junction bases left unmatched: 7. In germline, CDR1 is ENHRY, CDR2 SYGVKD. The CDR3 sequence is 14 residues long.

The chain couples TRBV30 to TRBJ1-5; D is uncertain. Trimming removed 1 base from V and 0 bases from J, with 13 bases in between. This CDR3 region has 16 residues. From germline, CDR1 is GTSNPN and CDR2 SVGIG (reference sequence). The CDR3 reads CAWSARGGPSNQPQHF. Written as DNA, the CDR3 is TGTGCCTGGAGTGCCCGGGGAGGGCCTAGCAATCAGCCCCAGCATTTT.

This chain links TRBV15 with TRBJ2-1, with unresolved D. The CDR3 spans 16 residues. The ends were cut back, 0 bases at V and 7 bases at J, with 16 bases in the middle. Looked up from germline, CDR1 is LNHNV and CDR2 is YYDKDF (reference sequence). DNA of the CDR3: TGTGCCACCAGCAGAGATCCCCCCCCTACTGGTAATGAGCAGTTCTTC. Translation: CATSRDPPPTGNEQFF.

V gene TRBV6-5 combines with J gene TRBJ2-7, with unresolved D. The germline CDR1 and CDR2 sequences are MNHEY and SVGAGI. The CDR3 is 12 residues long. Trimming took off 4 bases at V and 6 bases at J, with 10 bases between the two ends. The CDR3 nucleotides are TGTGCCAGCAGTTCCCCAGTAGGCGAGCAGTACTTC. Residues: CASSSPVGEQYF.

The rearrangement uses TRBV4-1 and TRBJ2-5; D may be TRBD1 (5 bases). This CDR3 is 15 amino acids long. Germline V CDR1 and CDR2: MGHRA, YSYEKL. The V end lost 1 base, the J end lost 10 bases, and 19 bases lay between the germline ends. The CDR3 DNA sequence: TGCGCCAGCAGCCAAGCGGAGCCAGGGAAAGACGTCCAGTACTTC. This codes for CASSQAEPGKDVQYF.

In DNA, the CDR3 is TGTGCCAGCGGGACACAGGGAGAAACCGGGGAGCTGTTTTTT. As protein: CASGTQGETGELFF. The rearrangement joins TRBV2 to TRBJ2-2; tentatively, D is TRBD1 (6 bases). The CDR3 sequence is 14 residues long. CDR1 and CDR2 (germline): SNHLY, FYNNEI. V was cut by 8 bases and J by 5 bases, with 15 bases left in between. Drawing the rest from reference TRBV2 and TRBJ2-2, the complete variable domain is EPEVTQTPSHQVTQMGQEVILRCVPISNHLYFYWYRQILGQKVEFLVSFYNNEISEKSEIFDDQFSVERPDGSNFTLKIRSTKLEDSAMYFCASGTQGETGELFFGEGSRLTVL.